The 26 T cell receptor beta chains given below trace back to one sample, sequenced in a study of T cells after yellow fever vaccination. TCRdb recomputed calls from the 5' RACE reads with MiXCR, one row per CDR3 protein. The profile shows 90,000 to 130,000 distinct CDR3 sequences, roughly 8.9% of them singletons. The starting material was CD8+ T cells sorted from PBMCs, obtained 45 days after the yellow fever booster vaccination. The source is a man aged 30-40 years who received the YFV17D yellow fever vaccine.

This clonotype was counted many times. CDR3 in amino acids: CATSSPSGMEINGELFF. The DNA of the CDR3 is TGTGCCACCAGCAGCCCTAGCGGCATGGAGATTAACGGGGAGCTGTTTTTT. The V call is TRBV15, the J call TRBJ2-2; the match to TRBD2 covers 7 bases. V shed 3 bases, J shed 7 bases, and the junction held 14 bases outside the gene matches. Germline V gene data show CDR1 as LNHNV and CDR2 as YYDKDF (reference sequence). This CDR3 has 17 residues. Using reference TRBV15 and TRBJ2-2 for the parts outside the CDR3, the full variable domain is DAMVIQNPRYQVTQFGKPVTLSCSQTLNHNVMYWYQQKSSQAPKLLFHYYDKDFNNEADTPDNFQSRRPNTSFCFLDIRSPGLGDTAMYLCATSSPSGMEINGELFFGEGSRLTVL.

The table lists this clonotype with many counts. The chain links TRBV20-1 to TRBJ2-7, with D possibly being TRBD1 (7 bases). Germline CDR1 reads DFQATT; CDR2 reads SNEGSKA (reference sequence). V was trimmed by 3 bases and J by 11 bases, leaving 26 bases between them. This CDR3 spans 15 amino acids. CDR3 sequence: CSASTLTGLGLVKYF. The CDR3 DNA reads as TGCAGTGCTAGCACATTGACAGGGCTGGGACTGGTAAAGTACTTC.

V gene TRBV4-3 combines with J gene TRBJ1-1; D is ambiguous. Between the trimmed V and J ends, which lost 2 bases and 7 bases, there was a span of 11 bases. The CDR3 is 13 residues long. The germline CDR1 and CDR2 sequences are LGHNA and YSLEER. CDR3 loop: CASSQYQTSEAFF. The CDR3 DNA sequence: TGCGCCAGCAGCCAATACCAGACAAGTGAAGCTTTCTTT.

The sample holds a few counts of this clonotype. The V gene is TRBV15, the J gene TRBJ2-1, with 9 bases identical to TRBD1. Germline-derived CDR1 and CDR2 are LNHNV and YYDKDF (reference sequence). The ends lost 6 bases at V and 3 bases at J; junction bases unmatched: 33. The CDR3 has 24 amino acids. CDR3 in DNA: TGTGCCACCAGTAAAACACCGGGACAGGGACTGATCGGTTTGAGGAATCAGCTCTACAATGAGCAGTTCTTC. This encodes CATSKTPGQGLIGLRNQLYNEQFF.

This clonotype was recorded many times. The chain uses TRBV7-8 and TRBJ2-1, with 8 positions matching TRBD2. CDR1 is SGHVS and CDR2 is FQNEAQ in the germline V gene. V lost 3 bases, J lost 7 bases, and 8 bases stayed unmatched. The CDR3 is 15 amino acids. The CDR3 reads CASSFELAEPNEQFF. In nucleotides, the CDR3 is TGTGCCAGCAGCTTCGAACTAGCGGAGCCAAATGAGCAGTTCTTC.

The rearrangement uses TRBV29-1 and TRBJ2-3, with D possibly TRBD1 on 5 matching bases. This CDR3 region has 12 residues. The germline V gene encodes CDR1 SQVTM and CDR2 ANQGSEA. Trimming stripped 6 bases from V and 4 bases from J, with 11 bases between. The CDR3 sequence is CSVEFRADTQYF. The CDR3 DNA reads TGCAGCGTGGAGTTCAGGGCAGATACGCAGTATTTT.

This clonotype was found a few times. The chain carries TRBV5-6 and TRBJ2-1; the D gene could be TRBD1 or TRBD2 (5 bases each). Germline V gives CDR1 SGHDT, CDR2 YYEEEE. V lost 5 bases and J 6 bases, leaving 21 bases between the germline ends. The CDR3 has 16 residues. CDR3 DNA: TGTGCCAGCAGTATCCGCGAGGGGTTTTTGGGCAATGAGCAGTTCTTC. Translated: CASSIREGFLGNEQFF.

The genes are TRBV6-5 and TRBJ1-5; 7 positions match TRBD1. Per germline, CDR1 MNHEY and CDR2 SVGAGI. V shed 2 bases and J 2 bases; nucleotides not matched to a gene: 0. This CDR3 contains 14 residues. The CDR3 DNA reads as TGTGCCAGCAGTTACAGGGGGCGCAATCAGCCCCAGCATTTT. Translation gives CASSYRGRNQPQHF.

This clonotype was counted ten times or more. The chain recombines TRBV29-1 with TRBJ2-5; 7 positions agree with TRBD1. V lost 7 bases and J lost 5; bases outside the gene matches: 7. CDR3 length: 12 residues. Germline V gene data show CDR1 as SQVTM and CDR2 as ANQGSEA. The CDR3 spells CSDRTGGETQYF. As DNA, the CDR3 is TGCAGCGACCGGACAGGCGGGGAGACCCAGTACTTC. Filled out from reference TRBV29-1 and TRBJ2-5, the complete variable domain reads SAVISQKPSRDICQRGTSLTIQCQVDSQVTMMFWYRQQPGQSLTLIATANQGSEATYESGFVIDKFPISRPNLTFSTLTVSNMSPEDSSIYLCSDRTGGETQYFGPGTRLLVL.

This clonotype has at least ten counts. The V and J genes are TRBV11-2 and TRBJ1-1, with D possibly TRBD1 on 5 matching bases. This CDR3 region has 18 residues. Germline V gives CDR1 SGHAT, CDR2 FQNNGV. Trimming removed 4 bases at V and 2 bases at J, with 23 bases between. The CDR3 loop is CASSSWGVAAPFNTEAFF. DNA for the CDR3: TGTGCCAGCAGCTCCTGGGGGGTGGCTGCGCCGTTTAACACTGAAGCTTTCTTT. Using reference TRBV11-2 and TRBJ1-1 for the parts outside the CDR3, the full variable domain is EAGVAQSPRYKIIEKRQSVAFWCNPISGHATLYWYQQILGQGPKLLIQFQNNGVVDDSQLPKDRFSAERLKGVDSTLKIQPAKLEDSAVYLCASSSWGVAAPFNTEAFFGQGTRLTVV.

In regard to this clonotype: Relative to the germline gene, one junction end is altered; a read error may explain this. The CDR3 protein is CASGFTHQETQYF. The CDR3 DNA reads TGTGCCAGCGGCTTTACTCACCAAGAGACCCAGTACTTC. This sequence joins TRBV5-6 and TRBJ2-5; D is unresolved. CDR3 length: 13 residues. Germline lookup yields CDR1 SGHDT and CDR2 YYEEEE.

In this sample, this clonotype turned up a few times. The V gene is TRBV5-1, the J gene TRBJ2-3, with a tentative D call TRBD2 (5 bases). Germline values: CDR1 SGHRS, CDR2 YFSETQ. V lost 0 bases to trimming and J lost 0 bases, with 11 bases between them. This CDR3 has 16 residues. CDR3: CASSLADGGSTDTQYF. CDR3 coding DNA: TGCGCCAGCAGCTTGGCCGATGGCGGGAGCACAGATACGCAGTATTTT.

This clonotype has more than one count but fewer than ten. The chain combines TRBV7-8 with TRBJ2-1; no clear D gene. In germline, CDR1 is SGHVS, CDR2 FQNEAQ. V was pared by 2 bases and J by 2 bases, with 10 bases between. The CDR3 sequence is 15 residues long. The CDR3 sequence: CASSLMGPPYNEQFF. CDR3 bases: TGTGCCAGCAGCTTAATGGGTCCCCCCTACAATGAGCAGTTCTTC. The full variable domain, completed using reference TRBV7-8 and TRBJ2-1, is GAGVSQSPRYKVAKRGQDVALRCDPISGHVSLFWYQQALGQGPEFLTYFQNEAQLDKSGLPSDRFFAERPEGSVSTLKIQRTQQEDSAVYLCASSLMGPPYNEQFFGPGTRLTVL.

Details on this clonotype: A much more abundant neighbour one base away suggests this may be a read error. The chain is built from TRBV11-2 and TRBJ2-1; no reliable D call. From germline, CDR1 is SGHAT and CDR2 FQNNGV. CDR3 size: 12 residues. The CDR3 bases are TGTACCAGCAGCGCGCCGACACCCGAGCAGTTCTTC. This codes for CTSSAPTPEQFF. Full variable domain (rest looked up from reference TRBV11-2 and TRBJ2-1): EAGVAQSPRYKIIEKRQSVAFWCNPISGHATLYWYQQILGQGPKLLIQFQNNGVVDDSQLPKDRFSAERLKGVDSTLKIQPAKLEDSAVYLCTSSAPTPEQFFGPGTRLTVL.

This clonotype was seen many times. J is TRBJ1-1 and V is TRBV18; the D is unclear. The ends were cut back, 0 bases at V and 2 bases at J, with 7 bases in the middle. Germline CDR1 reads KGHSH; CDR2 reads LQKENI. The CDR3 extends over 14 amino acids. CDR3 residues: CASSPPVTNTEAFF. DNA of the CDR3: TGTGCCAGCTCACCACCTGTAACCAACACTGAAGCTTTCTTT.

Many counts were recorded for this clonotype. The rearrangement joins TRBV15 to TRBJ2-1; 9 nucleotides align to TRBD2. V was clipped by 3 bases and J by 2 bases; unmatched bases: 5. Germline values: CDR1 LNHNV, CDR2 YYDKDF (reference sequence). This CDR3 region has 16 residues. This CDR3 is CATSREWTSAYNEQFF. CDR3 DNA sequence: TGTGCCACCAGCAGGGAGTGGACTAGCGCCTACAATGAGCAGTTCTTC.

This clonotype was recorded many times. The chain joins TRBV2 to TRBJ2-7; 7 nucleotides agree with TRBD1. Germline loops: CDR1 SNHLY, CDR2 FYNNEI. The V and J ends lost 11 bases and 5 bases, in that order; junction bases with no gene match: 12. The CDR3 sequence is 13 residues long. The CDR3 sequence is CAVSTGVSDEQYF. The CDR3 DNA reads TGTGCCGTCTCAACAGGGGTTAGCGACGAGCAGTACTTC.

Details on this clonotype: Being one base from a much bigger clone, this may be a read error. The chain uses TRBV6-2 or TRBV6-3 and TRBJ2-1, with no clear D. The CDR3 loop spans 12 amino acids. Trimming left V 2 bases short and J 4 bases short, with 3 bases between. Per germline, CDR1 MNHEY and CDR2 SVGEGT. The CDR3 is CASSYTYNEQFF. The CDR3 DNA is TGTGCCAGCAGTTACACGTACAATGAGCAGTTCTTC.

This clonotype was counted ten times or more. V gene TRBV20-1 combines with J gene TRBJ2-7; TRBD2 matches at 12 bases. CDR3 length equals 13 residues. Germline loops: CDR1 DFQATT, CDR2 SNEGSKA (reference sequence). V dropped 5 bases and J dropped 6; count of bases not matched to a gene: 5. CDR3: CSARLAGVAEQYF. CDR3 DNA: TGCAGTGCTCGACTAGCGGGAGTGGCCGAGCAGTACTTC.

At least ten counts were recorded for this clonotype. This chain connects TRBV19 to TRBJ2-5, with D hard to call. Trimming stripped 5 bases from V and 4 bases from J, with 8 bases between. The germline V gene has CDR1 LNHDA and CDR2 SQIVND (reference sequence). This CDR3 is 12 amino acids long. CDR3 bases: TGTGCCAGTAGTCGGCTCGGAGAGACCCAGTACTTC. Protein: CASSRLGETQYF.

This clonotype showed up many times. V gene TRBV21-1 combines with J gene TRBJ2-7; no DNA check was done on the table's D call, TRBD2. TRBV21-1 is classified as a pseudogene. This CDR3 comprises 17 residues. CDR3 residues: CASSNGRAGGNFYEQYF. DNA for the CDR3: TGTGCCAGCAGCAATGGCCGCGCGGGGGGCAATTTCTACGAGCAGTACTTC.

This clonotype was counted many times. The chain links TRBV6-1 to TRBJ1-2; TRBD1 aligns across 7 bases. With 4 bases clipped from V and 2 bases from J, the junction kept 7 bases outside the gene matches. This CDR3 contains 15 residues. Germline assignment: CDR1 MNHNS and CDR2 SASEGT. The CDR3 spells CASSAWTGSNYGYTF. In DNA form, the CDR3 reads TGTGCCAGCAGTGCCTGGACAGGATCGAACTATGGCTACACCTTC.

This clonotype has ten or more counts. The V and J genes are TRBV11-1 and TRBJ1-1, with TRBD1 matching 9 bases. V shed 7 bases and J 6 bases; nucleotides not matched to a gene: 6. Germline-derived CDR1 and CDR2 are SGHAT and FQDESV (reference sequence). This CDR3 has 13 amino acids. Written as DNA, the CDR3 is TGTGCCAGCAAACTACAGGGGGCTCCTGAAGCTTTCTTT. Translation gives CASKLQGAPEAFF.

Many counts were recorded for this clonotype. The chain uses TRBV5-6 and TRBJ2-1, with 7 bases aligning to TRBD2. The germline V gene has CDR1 SGHDT and CDR2 YYEEEE. The V segment lost 5 bases and the J segment 2 bases; nucleotides outside the gene matches: 7. This CDR3 spans 15 amino acids. The CDR3 sequence: CASRHGTNTYNEQFF. CDR3 nucleotides: TGTGCCAGCAGGCACGGGACTAACACCTACAATGAGCAGTTCTTC.

This clonotype was picked up many times. The gene calls are TRBV7-2 and TRBJ2-5; D is possibly TRBD2 (5 bases). CDR3 size: 12 residues. Germline V gene data show CDR1 as SGHTA and CDR2 as FQGNSA. Trimming left V 1 base short and J 5 bases short, with 5 bases between. CDR3 DNA sequence: TGTGCCAGCAGCTTAGAGCGGGAGACCCAGTACTTC. This sequence encodes CASSLERETQYF.

CDR3 DNA: TGTGCCAGCAGCTTAGAGTTGCAGCGGGAAGGTCTCGAGCAGTACTTC. It codes for CASSLELQREGLEQYF. The rearrangement links TRBV11-1 to TRBJ2-7, with TRBD2 identical over 7 bases. This CDR3 has 16 amino acids. The germline V gene encodes CDR1 SGHAT and CDR2 FQDESV (reference sequence). After removal of 1 base from V and 6 bases from J, the junction contained 12 bases not matched to a gene.